The T cell receptor beta chain described here comes from a study of blood T cell repertoires in COVID-19 (dated by TCRdb to about 2020). Study-wide context: Collaborator samples came from the United States, Italy and Spain and covered acute and convalescent phases of COVID-19. Subjects who had been exposed to COVID-19, were actively infected with it, or had recovered from it provided the deeply sampled blood TCRbeta repertoires that made up the dataset. The material from the prospective study consisted of cDNA or gDNA derived from T cells, B-cell-depleted T cells, or PBMCs. Where available, HLA class I and class II types were obtained from metadata supplied by the sample provider rather than from assay-based typing. The repertoires were made available in a free public database intended to serve as a resource for research on the immune response to SARS-CoV-2. A de-identified subject ID, COVID-19 status, age in years and sex were almost always included in the sample metadata. The samples were drawn from two sources: the first 160 participants of the ongoing ImmuneRACE study, and over 1,000 subjects contributed by 6 global collaborators.

This clone appeared a single time. What this receptor recognizes is not known. Base quality data are lacking; no much larger clone is found one base away. Germline trimming amounts to 5 bases on V and 10 bases on J, with 14 as the count of junction bases outside the gene matches. Based on the germline V gene (reference sequence), the CDR1 and CDR2 sequences are LGHDT and YNNKEL. The CDR3 holds 17 amino acids from the cysteine to the phenylalanine. This entry keeps only the CDR3 DNA: 51 bases, framed from base 1. TCRbeta CDR3 regions were amplified from genomic DNA using the immunoSEQ Assay, a bias-controlled multiplex PCR. The authors processed their data as follows. The number of nucleated cells in each sample was estimated from the amplification of reference gene primers within the assay. To quantify the absolute abundance of each unique TCRbeta CDR3 rearrangement, sequence reads were collapsed and filtered. For each sample, productive Simpson clonality was calculated as the square root of Simpson's diversity index over productive rearrangements. TCRdb took over this immuneACCESS table, retaining in-frame rearrangements with V and J assigned. Such tables are incomplete; in checked studies, under half of the missing clones stem from an unresolved V gene, and the remainder is unexplained. That table is the source of V, J and clone size, and D and trimming were worked out from the DNA. The sample profile shows under 450,000 clones; about 88% of them were found once. The ten largest account for approximately 1.5% of the sample.

One collaborating source in Seattle enrolled patients while the patients were actively infected and followed the patients over time throughout the course of disease. Whole blood was collected in K2EDTA tubes by collaborating institutions according to the institutions' own protocols. For TCRbeta analysis, collaborators shipped samples in one of three forms: frozen whole blood, isolated PBMCs, or DNA extracted from either of those sample types. The investigation overall reported the following: How much clinical and demographic metadata was included differed by source and by participant, and the metadata was provided uncurated.

The sample taken for sequencing was peripheral blood. The chain links TRBV3-1 (or the pseudogene TRBV3-2) with TRBJ1-6; TRBD1 fits 10 bases in the junction. This TCR was sampled from a woman between 35 and 50 years old with COVID-19, enrolled during active disease. The DNA sequence follows: TGTGCCAGCAGCGAGGGAAGGGACAGGGGAGTGTGGTCACCCCTCCACTTT. Translated, this is CASSEGRDRGVWSPLHF.